This T cell receptor (beta chain) was found in a study of CD8 T cells in ankylosing spondylitis. The study's findings and limits: Earlier authors reported some of these motif variants in reactive arthritis synovial fluid and blood. Seemingly characteristic of ankylosing spondylitis blood was a TCR beta motif consisting of about 8 highly homologous variants.

V trimming: 5 bases; J trimming: 7 bases; junction bases outside the gene matches: 8. This CDR3 is 14 amino acids long. Germline V lookup: CDR1 SEHNR, CDR2 FQNEAQ (reference sequence). As regards this clonotype: The antigen remains undetermined.

Molecular-barcoded quantitative 5'-RACE produced these TCR beta libraries. TCRdb re-derived calls from the 5' RACE reads in MiXCR, one entry per CDR3 protein. This sample has 750,000 to 850,000 distinct CDR3 sequences, with approximately 10% found just once. The TCR was taken from a male donor with ankylosing spondylitis. The chain is built from TRBV7-9 and TRBJ2-4; TRBD2 matches 7 bases. Material for sequencing was blood, either unsorted or a sorted T cell fraction (not recorded which). CDR3 sequence reads: CASSPRGGGNIQYF. In DNA, the CDR3 is TGTGCCAGCAGCCCCCGTGGGGGAGGGAACATTCAGTACTTC. Full variable domain (outside the CDR3, taken from reference TRBV7-9 and TRBJ2-4): DTGVSQNPRHKITKRGQNVTFRCDPISEHNRLYWYRQTLGQGPEFLTYFQNEAQLEKSRLLSDRFSAERPKGSFSTLEIQRTEQGDSAMYLCASSPRGGGNIQYFGAGTRLSVL.